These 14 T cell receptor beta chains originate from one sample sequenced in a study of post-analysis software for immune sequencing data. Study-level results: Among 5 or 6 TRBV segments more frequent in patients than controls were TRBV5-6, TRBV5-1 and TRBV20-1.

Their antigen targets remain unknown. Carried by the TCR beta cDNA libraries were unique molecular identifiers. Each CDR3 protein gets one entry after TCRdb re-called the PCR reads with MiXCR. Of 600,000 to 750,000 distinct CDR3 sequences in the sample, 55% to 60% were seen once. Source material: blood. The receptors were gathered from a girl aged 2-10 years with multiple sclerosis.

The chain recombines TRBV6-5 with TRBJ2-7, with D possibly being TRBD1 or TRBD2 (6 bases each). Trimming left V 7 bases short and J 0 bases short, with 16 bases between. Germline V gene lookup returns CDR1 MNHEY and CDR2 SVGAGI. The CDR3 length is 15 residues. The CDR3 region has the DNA TGTGCCAGCACCACCCGGAAGGGGGGCTCCTACGAGCAGTACTTC. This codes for CASTTRKGGSYEQYF.

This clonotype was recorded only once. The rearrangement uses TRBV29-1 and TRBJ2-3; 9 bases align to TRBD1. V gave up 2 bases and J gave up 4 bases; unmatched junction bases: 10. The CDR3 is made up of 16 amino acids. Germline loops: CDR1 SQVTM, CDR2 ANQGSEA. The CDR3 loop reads CSVEPLTGGEADTQYF. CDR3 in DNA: TGCAGCGTTGAACCCTTAACAGGGGGCGAAGCAGATACGCAGTATTTT.

The CDR3 is CSATVQRESSETQYF. In DNA, the CDR3 is TGCAGCGCCACCGTACAGAGGGAAAGCTCGGAGACCCAGTACTTC. The chain couples TRBV29-1 to TRBJ2-7; D is possibly TRBD2 (5 bases). TRBJ2-5 matches the DNA end more closely, so the J call is doubtful. The CDR3 covers 15 residues. The V gene's germline CDR1 is SQVTM and CDR2 ANQGSEA.

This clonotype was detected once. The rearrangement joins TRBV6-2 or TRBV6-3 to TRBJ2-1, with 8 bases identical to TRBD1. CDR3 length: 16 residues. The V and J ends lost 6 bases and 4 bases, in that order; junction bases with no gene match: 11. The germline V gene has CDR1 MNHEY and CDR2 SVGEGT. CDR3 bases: TGTGCCAGCAGCCGCTTCGACAGGGGCCTTTACAATGAGCAGTTCTTC. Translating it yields CASSRFDRGLYNEQFF.

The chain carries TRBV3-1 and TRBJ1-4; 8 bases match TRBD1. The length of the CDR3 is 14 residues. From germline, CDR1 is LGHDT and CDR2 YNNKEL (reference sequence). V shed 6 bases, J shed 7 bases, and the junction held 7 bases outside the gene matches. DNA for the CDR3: TGTGCCAGCAGTCCAGGGGGCCGTGGTGAAAAACTGTTTTTT. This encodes CASSPGGRGEKLFF.

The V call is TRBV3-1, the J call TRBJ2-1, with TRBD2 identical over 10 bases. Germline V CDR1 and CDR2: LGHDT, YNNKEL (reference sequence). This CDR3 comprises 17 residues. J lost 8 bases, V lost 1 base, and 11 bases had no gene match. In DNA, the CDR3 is TGTGCCAGCAGCCAAGGCCACGCTAGCGGGAGTTTTGATGAGCAGTTCTTC. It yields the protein CASSQGHASGSFDEQFF.

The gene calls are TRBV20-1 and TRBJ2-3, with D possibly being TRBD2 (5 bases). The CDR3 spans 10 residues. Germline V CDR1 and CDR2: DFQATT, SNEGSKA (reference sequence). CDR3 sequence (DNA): TGCGGTGTTGCGGGAGATACGCAGTATTTT. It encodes CGVAGDTQYF.

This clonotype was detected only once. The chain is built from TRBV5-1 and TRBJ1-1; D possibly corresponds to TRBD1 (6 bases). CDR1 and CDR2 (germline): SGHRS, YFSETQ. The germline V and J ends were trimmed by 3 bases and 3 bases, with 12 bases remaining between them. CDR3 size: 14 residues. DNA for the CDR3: TGCGCCAGCAGCTCCCCGGGGGGGCACACTGAAGCTTTCTTT. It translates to CASSSPGGHTEAFF. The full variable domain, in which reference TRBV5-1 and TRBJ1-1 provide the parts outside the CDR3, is KAGVTQTPRYLIKTRGQQVTLSCSPISGHRSVSWYQQTPGQGLQFLFEYFSETQRNKGNFPGRFSGRQFSNSRSEMNVSTLELGDSALYLCASSSPGGHTEAFFGQGTRLTVV.

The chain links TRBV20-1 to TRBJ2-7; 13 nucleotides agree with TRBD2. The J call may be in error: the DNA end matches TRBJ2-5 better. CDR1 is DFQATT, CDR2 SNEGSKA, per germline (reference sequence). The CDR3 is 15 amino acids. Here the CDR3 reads CSAIRTSGSKETQYF. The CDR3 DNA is TGCAGTGCTATTCGGACTAGCGGGAGCAAAGAGACCCAGTACTTC.

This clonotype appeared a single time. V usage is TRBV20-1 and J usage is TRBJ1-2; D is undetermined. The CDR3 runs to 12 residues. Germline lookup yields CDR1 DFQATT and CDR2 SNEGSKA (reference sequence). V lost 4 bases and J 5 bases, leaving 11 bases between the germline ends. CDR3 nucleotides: TGCAGTGCTAAGTCACCACCTTATGGCTACACCTTC. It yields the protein CSAKSPPYGYTF.

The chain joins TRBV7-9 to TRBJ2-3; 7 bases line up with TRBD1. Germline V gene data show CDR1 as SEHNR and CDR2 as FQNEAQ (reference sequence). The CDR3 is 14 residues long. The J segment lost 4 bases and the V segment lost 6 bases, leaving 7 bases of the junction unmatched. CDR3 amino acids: CASRPQGVADTQYF. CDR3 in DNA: TGTGCCAGCAGACCCCAGGGGGTGGCAGATACGCAGTATTTT.

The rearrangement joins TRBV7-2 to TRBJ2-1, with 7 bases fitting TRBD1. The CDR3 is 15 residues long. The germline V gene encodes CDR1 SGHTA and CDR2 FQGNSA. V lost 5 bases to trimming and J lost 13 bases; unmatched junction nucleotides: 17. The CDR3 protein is CASSVYTTGEETQFF. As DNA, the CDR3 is TGTGCCAGCAGCGTATACACCACAGGGGAAGAGACCCAGTTCTTC. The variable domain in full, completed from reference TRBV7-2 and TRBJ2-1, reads GAGVSQSPSNKVTEKGKDVELRCDPISGHTALYWYRQSLGQGLEFLIYFQGNSAPDKSGLPSDRFSAERTGGSVSTLTIQRTQQEDSAVYLCASSVYTTGEETQFFGPGTRLTVL.

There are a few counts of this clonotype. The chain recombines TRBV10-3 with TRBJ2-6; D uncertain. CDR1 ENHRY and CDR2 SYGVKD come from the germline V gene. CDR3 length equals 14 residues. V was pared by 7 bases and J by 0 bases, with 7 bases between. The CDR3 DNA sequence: TGTGCCATCACCGACAACTCTGGGGCCAACGTCCTGACTTTC. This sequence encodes CAITDNSGANVLTF.

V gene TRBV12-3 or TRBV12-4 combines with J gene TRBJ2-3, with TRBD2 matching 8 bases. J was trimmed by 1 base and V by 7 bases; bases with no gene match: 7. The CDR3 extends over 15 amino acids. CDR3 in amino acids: CASISGDTRTDTQYF. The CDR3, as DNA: TGTGCCAGCATTAGCGGGGACACGCGCACAGATACGCAGTATTTT.